What follows are 30 T cell receptor beta chains derived from one specimen sequenced in a study of blood T cell repertoires in COVID-19. Libraries were prepared by immunoSEQ multiplex PCR; TCRdb keeps only in-frame clonotypes and omits some of them. Of 70,000 to 90,000 clones listed, 75% to 90% are singletons. Sequenced sample: peripheral blood. These receptors all stem from a man between 60 and 75 years old with acute or convalescent COVID-19.

The rearrangement uses TRBV27 and TRBJ2-2; D is undetermined. Trimming pared 4 bases from V and 8 bases from J, leaving 11 bases between. Germline V gene lookup returns CDR1 MNHEY and CDR2 SMNVEV (reference sequence). The CDR3 spans 13 residues. CDR3 DNA sequence: TGTGCCAGCAGTTCCCCACCGCGGGGGGAGCTGTTTTTT. Translating it yields CASSSPPRGELFF.

This clone showed up just a few times. The V gene is TRBV29-1, the J gene TRBJ1-1; no reliable D call. The germline V gene has CDR1 SQVTM and CDR2 ANQGSEA. CDR3 length: 11 amino acids. V shed 4 bases and J shed 5 bases, with 8 bases lying between them. The CDR3 is CSVAWRTEAFF. The CDR3 DNA is TGCAGCGTTGCTTGGAGGACTGAAGCTTTCTTT.

The chain joins TRBV7-8 to TRBJ2-1; 14 bases match TRBD2. This CDR3 spans 18 amino acids. The trim removed 6 bases at V and 9 bases at J, leaving 16 bases unmatched. CDR1 and CDR2 from the germline V gene are SGHVS and FQNEAQ. As DNA, the CDR3 is TGTGCCAGCAGGGGGGGAATAGGGACTAGCGGGAGTTTAAGTGAGCAGTTCTTC. This codes for CASRGGIGTSGSLSEQFF.

The gene calls are TRBV27 and TRBJ1-1, with D maybe TRBD1 (6 bases). The germline V gene encodes CDR1 MNHEY and CDR2 SMNVEV (reference sequence). This CDR3 has 14 residues. V lost 5 bases and J lost 3, with 13 bases in between. CDR3 sequence reads: CASSGKQGYTEAFF. The CDR3 coding sequence is TGTGCCAGCAGTGGAAAACAGGGATACACTGAAGCTTTCTTT.

The chain couples TRBV4-3 to TRBJ2-1; 7 nucleotides match TRBD1. The J segment lost 0 bases and the V segment lost 3 bases, leaving 2 bases of the junction unmatched. Germline V lookup: CDR1 LGHNA, CDR2 YSLEER. This CDR3 is built from 15 residues. The DNA for the CDR3 is TGCGCCAGCAGCCATGACAGGGTCTCCTACAATGAGCAGTTCTTC. Its translation is CASSHDRVSYNEQFF.

The rearrangement joins TRBV9 to TRBJ2-5; TRBD2 is a possible D gene (5 bases). V lost 4 bases and J lost 5, with 12 bases in between. This CDR3 has 13 amino acids. Germline CDR1 SGDLS, CDR2 YYNGEE. Here the CDR3 reads CASSPGLLETQYF. The CDR3 coding sequence is TGTGCCAGCAGCCCCGGACTCCTTGAGACCCAGTACTTC. The variable domain in full, with the rest retrieved from reference TRBV9 and TRBJ2-5, is DSGVTQTPKHLITATGQRVTLRCSPRSGDLSVYWYQQSLDQGLQFLIQYYNGEERAKGNILERFSAQQFPDLHSELNLSSLELGDSALYFCASSPGLLETQYFGPGTRLLVL.

This clone was observed once. The V call is TRBV6-2 or TRBV6-3, the J call TRBJ2-7; TRBD1 might be the D (7 bases). The V end lost 5 bases, the J end lost 3 bases, and 11 bases lay between the germline ends. The CDR3 is made up of 13 amino acids. The germline gives CDR1 MNHEY, CDR2 SVGEGT. CDR3: CASSAGQYYEQYF. In nucleotides, the CDR3 is TGTGCCAGCAGTGCGGGACAGTACTACGAGCAGTACTTC.

Here the CDR3 reads CASSIGTSGRAGETQYF. CDR3 DNA sequence: TGTGCCAGCAGCATAGGGACTAGCGGGAGGGCCGGCGAGACCCAGTACTTC. This chain connects TRBV5-4 to TRBJ2-5, with 16 positions matching TRBD2. CDR3 length equals 17 residues. J gave up 5 bases and V 4 bases, and 8 bases lay outside the gene matches. In germline, CDR1 is SGHNT, CDR2 YYREEE (reference sequence).

The CDR3 here is CASSLLASGANVLTF. CDR3 nucleotide sequence: TGTGCCAGCAGTTTATTAGCCTCTGGGGCCAACGTCCTGACTTTC. The V call is TRBV27, the J call TRBJ2-6; D remains ambiguous. Trimming shortened V by 1 base and J by 0 bases, and 4 bases separated the two germline ends. This CDR3 contains 15 residues. Germline V lookup: CDR1 MNHEY, CDR2 SMNVEV (reference sequence).

The V call is TRBV11-2, the J call TRBJ2-3, with D maybe TRBD1 (6 bases). Germline loops: CDR1 SGHAT, CDR2 FQNNGV. V dropped 0 bases and J dropped 1 base, with 20 bases sitting between them. This CDR3 contains 19 residues. In nucleotides, the CDR3 is TGTGCCAGCAGCTTAGATACGAGACAGGCTGGCCTTGGCACAGATACGCAGTATTTT. Its protein is CASSLDTRQAGLGTDTQYF.

The chain combines TRBV18 with TRBJ1-1; unclear D gene. CDR3 length: 13 amino acids. The ends were cut back, 3 bases at V and 1 base at J, with 6 bases in the middle. The V gene's germline CDR1 is KGHSH and CDR2 LQKENI. The CDR3 is CASSPTQNTEAFF. The DNA for the CDR3 is TGTGCCAGCTCACCCACACAGAACACTGAAGCTTTCTTT.

The chain is built from TRBV5-1 and TRBJ1-4; 7 bases align to TRBD1. The V segment lost 0 bases and the J segment 2 bases; nucleotides outside the gene matches: 7. Germline CDR1 is SGHRS and CDR2 is YFSETQ. The CDR3 totals 17 residues. CDR3 sequence: CASSLAPGGQTNEKLFF. The DNA for the CDR3 is TGCGCCAGCAGCTTGGCGCCAGGGGGGCAGACTAATGAAAAACTGTTTTTT. The whole variable domain, filled in from reference TRBV5-1 and TRBJ1-4, reads KAGVTQTPRYLIKTRGQQVTLSCSPISGHRSVSWYQQTPGQGLQFLFEYFSETQRNKGNFPGRFSGRQFSNSRSEMNVSTLELGDSALYLCASSLAPGGQTNEKLFFGSGTQLSVL.

V and J are TRBV14 and TRBJ1-4; D perhaps matches TRBD1 (5 bases). CDR1 is SGHDN, CDR2 FVKESK, per germline. CDR3 length: 13 amino acids. Trimming shortened V by 3 bases and J by 10 bases, and 12 bases separated the two germline ends. This CDR3 is CASSHWGTGKLFF. For the CDR3, the DNA is TGTGCCAGCAGCCACTGGGGTACAGGAAAACTGTTTTTT. The whole variable domain, remainder taken from reference TRBV14 and TRBJ1-4, is EAGVTQFPSHSVIEKGQTVTLRCDPISGHDNLYWYRRVMGKEIKFLLHFVKESKQDESGMPNNRFLAERTGGTYSTLKVQPAELEDSGVYFCASSHWGTGKLFFGSGTQLSVL.

J is TRBJ2-3 and V is TRBV11-2; possibly TRBD1 for D (5 bases). This CDR3 contains 14 residues. Trimming left V 2 bases short and J 2 bases short, with 8 bases between. Germline CDR1 and CDR2: SGHAT and FQNNGV. CDR3 residues: CASSLRTNTDTQYF. CDR3 bases: TGTGCCAGCAGCTTAAGGACAAACACAGATACGCAGTATTTT.

A single count supports this clone. This chain links TRBV19 with TRBJ1-1; a possible D gene is TRBD1 (6 bases). Germline CDR1 LNHDA, CDR2 SQIVND (reference sequence). This CDR3 region has 14 residues. V gave up 4 bases and J gave up 3 bases, with 12 bases separating them. CDR3 in DNA: TGTGCCAGTAGTAAGTGGACAGTCGACACTGAAGCTTTCTTT. It encodes CASSKWTVDTEAFF.

This clone was seen at least ten times. The chain recombines TRBV27 with TRBJ1-6; maybe TRBD1 (5 bases). The CDR3 extends over 17 amino acids. V lost 5 bases to trimming and J lost 7 bases, with 21 bases between them. Per the germline V gene, CDR1 is MNHEY and CDR2 is SMNVEV (reference sequence). In DNA form, the CDR3 reads TGTGCCAGCAGTCCCTCCGCCGGGGGGATAAGGAATTCACCCCTCCACTTT. This sequence encodes CASSPSAGGIRNSPLHF.

This clone was recorded only once. The chain couples TRBV7-8 to TRBJ2-1; 9 bases are a match to TRBD1. Germline CDR1 SGHVS, CDR2 FQNEAQ. Trimming took 5 bases from V and 8 from J; bases not matched to a gene: 4. CDR3 length: 13 amino acids. CDR3 sequence reads: CASSARTGDEQFF. The CDR3 coding sequence is TGTGCCAGCAGCGCACGGACAGGGGATGAGCAGTTCTTC.

This chain connects TRBV5-1 to TRBJ2-3, with D unclear. Germline CDR1 SGHRS, CDR2 YFSETQ. The CDR3 totals 11 residues. Trimming pared 2 bases from V and 5 bases from J, leaving 3 bases between. The CDR3 spells CASSFKDTQYF. Written as DNA, the CDR3 is TGCGCCAGCAGCTTTAAAGATACGCAGTATTTT.

This clone was seen many times. The J gene is TRBJ2-7, the V gene TRBV27; 7 positions agree with TRBD1. The length of the CDR3 is 14 residues. Looked up from germline, CDR1 is MNHEY and CDR2 is SMNVEV (reference sequence). The trim removed 4 bases at V and 4 bases at J, leaving 7 bases unmatched. CDR3 sequence reads: CASSWNRDSYEQYF. The CDR3 DNA is TGTGCCAGCAGTTGGAACCGGGACAGTTACGAGCAGTACTTC.

This clone occurred a few times. The CDR3 DNA follows: TGTGCCTGGAGTGGACAGGGGGTTAGCTCCTACGAGCAGTACTTC. It translates to CAWSGQGVSSYEQYF. This chain joins TRBV30 and TRBJ2-7; 9 bases are a match to TRBD1. The CDR3 consists of 15 residues. In germline, CDR1 is GTSNPN, CDR2 SVGIG (reference sequence). Unmatched junction bases numbered 4, after V lost 1 base and J lost 0 bases.

J is TRBJ1-1 and V is TRBV5-1; 12 bases agree with TRBD1. Germline V lookup: CDR1 SGHRS, CDR2 YFSETQ. CDR3 length: 17 amino acids. With V trimmed by 5 bases and J by 3 bases, 11 bases remained unmatched. The CDR3 nucleotides are TGCGCCAGCAGTTCTGTGGGACAGGGGGCCGTGGACACTGAAGCTTTCTTT. This sequence encodes CASSSVGQGAVDTEAFF.

The chain links TRBV6-2 or TRBV6-3 to TRBJ1-2; 7 bases align to TRBD1. The germline gives CDR1 MNHEY, CDR2 SVGEGT. Trimming at V came to 2 bases and at J to 8 bases, leaving 8 bases not matched to a gene. This CDR3 spans 14 amino acids. The CDR3 region is CASSYRQGLRGYTF. The CDR3 nucleotides read TGTGCCAGCAGTTACAGACAGGGACTTCGGGGCTACACCTTC.

The chain couples TRBV5-1 to TRBJ2-7; 8 positions match TRBD2. Germline trimming cut 7 bases from V and 5 bases from J; bases unmatched to any gene: 8. The CDR3 sequence is 13 residues long. Per the germline V gene, CDR1 is SGHRS and CDR2 is YFSETQ. DNA for the CDR3: TGCGCCAGCGCCCGGGAGGGAATTAACGAGCAGTACTTC. This gives the protein CASAREGINEQYF.

The chain recombines TRBV5-1 with TRBJ1-4, with D possibly TRBD1 on 5 matching bases. The CDR3 extends over 17 amino acids. Trimming removed 4 bases at V and 0 bases at J, with 16 bases between. Per the germline V gene, CDR1 is SGHRS and CDR2 is YFSETQ. CDR3 loop: CASSPYAGGPTNEKLFF. The CDR3 DNA is TGCGCCAGCAGCCCCTATGCGGGGGGACCAACTAATGAAAAACTGTTTTTT.

This chain uses TRBV30 with TRBJ1-1; tentatively, D is TRBD1 (6 bases). The CDR3 is made up of 11 amino acids. CDR1 and CDR2 from the germline V gene are GTSNPN and SVGIG (reference sequence). Trimming shortened V by 4 bases and J by 10 bases, and 13 bases separated the two germline ends. CDR3 in amino acids: CAWTTGTTAFF. In DNA, the CDR3 is TGTGCCTGGACTACCGGGACAACAGCTTTCTTT.

The chain has TRBV19 and TRBJ2-1, with 13 bases lining up with TRBD2. The CDR3 consists of 16 residues. Germline V lookup: CDR1 LNHDA, CDR2 SQIVND (reference sequence). Unmatched junction bases numbered 10, after V lost 6 bases and J lost 8 bases. The CDR3 here is CASSTPGLAGSDEQFF. In DNA form, the CDR3 reads TGTGCCAGTAGCACACCGGGACTAGCGGGATCCGATGAGCAGTTCTTC.

The chain employs TRBV7-8 and TRBJ2-3, with 7 bases identical to TRBD2. Germline V gives CDR1 SGHVS, CDR2 FQNEAQ. The trim removed 4 bases at V and 8 bases at J, leaving 3 bases unmatched. The CDR3 totals 12 residues. The CDR3 region is CASSSLAGTQYF. DNA for the CDR3: TGTGCCAGCAGCTCTTTAGCGGGTACGCAGTATTTT. Based on the CDR3 plus reference TRBV7-8 and TRBJ2-3, the full variable domain is GAGVSQSPRYKVAKRGQDVALRCDPISGHVSLFWYQQALGQGPEFLTYFQNEAQLDKSGLPSDRFFAERPEGSVSTLKIQRTQQEDSAVYLCASSSLAGTQYFGPGTRLTVL.

The J gene is TRBJ2-5, the V gene TRBV6-2 or TRBV6-3, with TRBD1 matching over 7 bases. The CDR3 runs to 16 residues. Trimming removed 5 bases from V and 0 bases from J; junction bases left unmatched: 9. Germline CDR1 MNHEY, CDR2 SVGEGT. As DNA, the CDR3 is TGTGCCAGCAGTCCAGGGACAGTCCAGTACCAAGAGACCCAGTACTTC. This codes for CASSPGTVQYQETQYF.

The chain uses TRBV19 and TRBJ2-1; 11 bases match TRBD2. The CDR3 runs to 15 residues. Germline loops: CDR1 LNHDA, CDR2 SQIVND (reference sequence). Trimming cost V 5 bases and J 6 bases; bases outside gene matches: 6. CDR3 nucleotides: TGTGCCAGTAGTGCCGGGACTAGCGGACTCAATGAGCAGTTCTTC. It is translated as CASSAGTSGLNEQFF. Together with reference TRBV19 and TRBJ2-1, the CDR3 gives the full variable domain: DGGITQSPKYLFRKEGQNVTLSCEQNLNHDAMYWYRQDPGQGLRLIYYSQIVNDFQKGDIAEGYSVSREKKESFPLTVTSAQKNPTAFYLCASSAGTSGLNEQFFGPGTRLTVL.

A single count supports this clone. The chain combines TRBV6-2 or TRBV6-3 with TRBJ2-1; D gene ambiguous. Germline CDR1 MNHEY, CDR2 SVGEGT. The CDR3 is made up of 11 amino acids. The ends were cut back, 4 bases at V and 9 bases at J, with 7 bases in the middle. The CDR3 nucleotides are TGTGCCAGCAGTTTACTGAGTGAGCAGTTCTTC. Residues: CASSLLSEQFF.